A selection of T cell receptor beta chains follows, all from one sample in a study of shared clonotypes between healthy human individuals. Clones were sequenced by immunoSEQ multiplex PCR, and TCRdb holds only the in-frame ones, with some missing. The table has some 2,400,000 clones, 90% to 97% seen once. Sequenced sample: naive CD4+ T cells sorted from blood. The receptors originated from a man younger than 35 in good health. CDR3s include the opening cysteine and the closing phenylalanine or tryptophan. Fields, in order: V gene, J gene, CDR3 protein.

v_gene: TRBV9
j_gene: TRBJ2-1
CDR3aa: CASSDTSGRGNEQFF

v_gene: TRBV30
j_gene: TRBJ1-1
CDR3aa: CLGQGWNTEAFF

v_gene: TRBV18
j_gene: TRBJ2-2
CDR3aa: CASSPPSGVLNTGELFF

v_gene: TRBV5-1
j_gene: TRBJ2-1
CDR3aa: CASSLTDNSYNEQFF

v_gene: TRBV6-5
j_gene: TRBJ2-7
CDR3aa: CASSRGGESEQYF

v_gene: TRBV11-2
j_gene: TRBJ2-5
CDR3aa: CASSIKETQYF

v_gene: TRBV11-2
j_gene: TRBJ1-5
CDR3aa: CASIDRGQAEYSNQPQHF

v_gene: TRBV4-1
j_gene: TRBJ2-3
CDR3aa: CASSQDRGTILEYWDTQYF

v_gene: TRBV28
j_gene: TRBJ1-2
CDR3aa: CASSLKVANYGYTF

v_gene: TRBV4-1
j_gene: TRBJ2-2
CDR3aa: CASSQDRVPGELFF

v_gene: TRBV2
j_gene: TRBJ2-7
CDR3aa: CASRREDEQYF

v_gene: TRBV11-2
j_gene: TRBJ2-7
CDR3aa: CASDSQRSYLGEQYF

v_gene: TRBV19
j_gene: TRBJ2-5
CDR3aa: CASSKTGLALSQYF

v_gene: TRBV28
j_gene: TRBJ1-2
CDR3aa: CASSDGTGGGYTF

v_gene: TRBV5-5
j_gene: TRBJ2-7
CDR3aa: CASSKRTGTSGSARDEQYF

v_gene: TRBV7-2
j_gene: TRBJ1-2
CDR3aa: CASSLNQGGYGYTF

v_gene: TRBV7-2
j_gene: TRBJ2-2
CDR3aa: CASSYIDRDTGELFF

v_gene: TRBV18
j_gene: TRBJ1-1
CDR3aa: CASSSGVNTEAFF

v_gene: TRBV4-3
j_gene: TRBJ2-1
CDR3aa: CASSHPPNNEQFF

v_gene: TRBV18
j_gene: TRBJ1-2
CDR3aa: CASSPGREQPFGYTF

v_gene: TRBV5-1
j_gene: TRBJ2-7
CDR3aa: CASSLRQGFHEQYF

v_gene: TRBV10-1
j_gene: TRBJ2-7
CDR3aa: CASSGQGAYEQYF